The next 29 T cell receptor beta chains were all read from a single sample in a study of T cells after yellow fever vaccination. A single record per CDR3 protein comes from TCRdb applying MiXCR to the 5' RACE reads. The sample consists of 200,000 to 250,000 distinct CDR3 sequences, around 7% of them appearing once. The sequencing here drew on CD4+ T cells sorted from PBMCs, taken 15 days after the yellow fever booster vaccination. The receptors were sampled from a man aged 25 to 40 who received the YFV17D yellow fever vaccine.

As regards this clonotype: Being one base from a much bigger clone, this may be a read error. The chain joins TRBV29-1 to TRBJ2-1; 10 bases map to TRBD2. The CDR3 consists of 15 residues. CDR1 is SQVTM, CDR2 ANQGSEA, per germline. This CDR3 reads CIVPALGLASDEQFF. The CDR3 bases are TGCATCGTTCCCGCGCTGGGACTAGCGTCAGATGAGCAGTTCTTC.

This clonotype was recorded many times. The chain links TRBV7-2 to TRBJ2-1; no clear D gene. The germline V gene has CDR1 SGHTA and CDR2 FQGNSA. This CDR3 has 14 residues. Trimming stripped 2 bases from V and 5 bases from J, with 10 bases between. CDR3 in amino acids: CASSLTYWNNEQFF. The DNA of the CDR3 is TGTGCCAGCAGCTTAACTTACTGGAACAATGAGCAGTTCTTC.

The V gene is TRBV7-2, the J gene TRBJ2-3; maybe TRBD1 (6 bases). Trimming removed 5 bases from V and 5 bases from J, with 11 bases in between. Germline V lookup: CDR1 SGHTA, CDR2 FQGNSA. The CDR3 has 13 amino acids. CDR3 amino acids: CASSTNREDTQYF. In DNA form, the CDR3 reads TGTGCCAGCAGCACAAACAGGGAAGATACGCAGTATTTT.

The DNA for the CDR3 is TGTGCCAGCAGTCCAGTGGGCGGGACAGAGGCAGATACGCAGTATTTT. Translated, it gives CASSPVGGTEADTQYF. The J gene is TRBJ2-3, the V gene TRBV27; D possibly corresponds to TRBD1 (7 bases). Trimming cost V 5 bases and J 4 bases, with 19 bases left between them. CDR3 length: 16 residues. Germline V gene sequence: CDR1 MNHEY, CDR2 SMNVEV (reference sequence).

In nucleotides, the CDR3 is TGCGCCAGCGGGGCCGGGACAGGAAGCTACGAGCAGTACTTC. It is translated as CASGAGTGSYEQYF. The chain is built from TRBV5-1 and TRBJ2-7; 8 bases match TRBD1. Germline CDR1 and CDR2: SGHRS and YFSETQ. There are 14 residues in the CDR3. The junction had 9 bases not matched to a gene; V was cut back by 7 bases and J by 3 bases.

The chain joins TRBV6-1 to TRBJ1-2; TRBD1 matches 8 bases. The length of the CDR3 is 14 residues. Germline V lookup: CDR1 MNHNS, CDR2 SASEGT. The J segment lost 3 bases and the V segment lost 6 bases, leaving 6 bases of the junction unmatched. The CDR3 DNA is TGTGCCAGCAGCCCTGGACAGGGCCACTATGGCTACACCTTC. This codes for CASSPGQGHYGYTF.

This clonotype appeared a few times. This chain uses TRBV7-2 with TRBJ1-2; 11 nucleotides agree with TRBD1. Per the germline V gene, CDR1 is SGHTA and CDR2 is FQGNSA. The V segment lost 5 bases and the J segment 8 bases; nucleotides outside the gene matches: 10. This CDR3 spans 15 amino acids. CDR3: CASSSSPGQGGGYTF. The CDR3 DNA reads TGTGCCAGCAGCAGTAGCCCGGGACAGGGGGGAGGCTACACCTTC. The variable domain in full, completed from reference TRBV7-2 and TRBJ1-2, reads GAGVSQSPSNKVTEKGKDVELRCDPISGHTALYWYRQSLGQGLEFLIYFQGNSAPDKSGLPSDRFSAERTGGSVSTLTIQRTQQEDSAVYLCASSSSPGQGGGYTFGSGTRLTVV.

The chain has TRBV29-1 and TRBJ2-5, with no clear D. Germline CDR1 reads SQVTM; CDR2 reads ANQGSEA. There are 13 residues in the CDR3. Deletions cut 3 bases from V and 7 bases from J, with 15 bases between. This CDR3 reads CSVETAVYGTQYF. The DNA for the CDR3 is TGCAGCGTTGAGACGGCAGTTTATGGGACCCAGTACTTC.

This clonotype was found many times. The chain joins TRBV20-1 to TRBJ2-4, with D perhaps given as TRBD1 or TRBD2 (5 bases each). The V end was cut by 4 bases, the J end by 0 bases, with 13 bases between. Looked up from germline, CDR1 is DFQATT and CDR2 is SNEGSKA (reference sequence). CDR3 length: 15 amino acids. The DNA of the CDR3 is TGCAGTGCTAATGAGTGGGACCCAGCCAAAAACATTCAGTACTTC. This encodes CSANEWDPAKNIQYF.

Remarks on this clonotype: This may be a read error, as it is one base from a much larger clone. V is TRBV10-3 and J is TRBJ2-1; 7 positions agree with TRBD2. Germline V gene lookup returns CDR1 ENHRY and CDR2 SYGVKD. CDR3 length: 16 amino acids. The CDR3 reads CAISEGSSWDYNDQFF. The CDR3 nucleotides are TGTGCCATCAGTGAGGGTTCTAGCTGGGACTACAATGATCAGTTCTTC.

The chain employs TRBV20-1 and TRBJ2-5; D is perhaps TRBD2 (5 bases). The CDR3 covers 16 residues. The V gene lost 1 base and the J gene lost 5 bases, with 20 bases spanning the gap. CDR1 is DFQATT, CDR2 SNEGSKA, per germline (reference sequence). The CDR3 DNA sequence: TGCAGTGCTAGAGCTCCTCGTGGCGGGTCCCACGAGACCCAGTACTTC. Translation: CSARAPRGGSHETQYF.

This clonotype showed up many times. In nucleotides, the CDR3 is TGTGCCAGCAGTCTACCGGGACAGACCTACGAGCAGTACTTC. It yields the protein CASSLPGQTYEQYF. The V call is TRBV6-5, the J call TRBJ2-7; TRBD1 agrees at 7 bases. Germline CDR1 MNHEY, CDR2 SVGAGI. The CDR3 loop spans 14 amino acids. With 5 bases clipped from V and 2 bases from J, the junction kept 6 bases outside the gene matches.

This chain joins TRBV30 and TRBJ2-2; D possibly corresponds to TRBD2 (5 bases). V lost 5 bases, J lost 3 bases, and 16 bases lay in between. This CDR3 contains 15 residues. Germline V gene sequence: CDR1 GTSNPN, CDR2 SVGIG (reference sequence). The CDR3 DNA reads TGTGCCTGGTATGTTTGGAGGACCCACACCGGGGAGCTGTTTTTT. Its protein product is CAWYVWRTHTGELFF.

This clonotype was detected ten times or more. The J gene is TRBJ1-5, the V gene TRBV12-3 or TRBV12-4; D ambiguous. This CDR3 region has 15 residues. V lost 6 bases and J lost 8, with 20 bases in between. The CDR3 DNA is TGTGCCAGCAGGACATACAGCCGCGGGGATGAGCCCCAGCATTTT. This codes for CASRTYSRGDEPQHF.

This clonotype was observed a handful of times. The V gene is TRBV20-1, the J gene TRBJ2-5, with 10 bases aligning to TRBD1. Germline V gene lookup returns CDR1 DFQATT and CDR2 SNEGSKA (reference sequence). The V and J ends lost 6 bases and 2 bases, in that order; junction bases with no gene match: 3. The CDR3 runs to 13 residues. The CDR3 loop reads CSARDRGQETQYF. CDR3 nucleotide sequence: TGCAGTGCCAGGGACAGGGGACAAGAGACCCAGTACTTC.

This clonotype has a count of ten or more. The chain couples TRBV7-2 to TRBJ2-7; 10 positions agree with TRBD1. This CDR3 has 15 residues. CDR1 is SGHTA, CDR2 FQGNSA, per germline. Trimming cost V 3 bases and J 7 bases; bases outside gene matches: 9. CDR3 nucleotides: TGTGCCAGCAGCTTTGCCGGGACAGGGGAGTGGGAGCAGTACTTC. It specifies CASSFAGTGEWEQYF.

Many counts were recorded for this clonotype. This chain connects TRBV20-1 to TRBJ2-1, with 14 bases that match TRBD2. Germline V gives CDR1 DFQATT, CDR2 SNEGSKA (reference sequence). V was pared by 3 bases and J by 6 bases, with 4 bases of the junction left unmatched. There are 15 residues in the CDR3. The CDR3: CSASSGTSGSNEQFF. CDR3 in DNA: TGCAGTGCTAGTTCGGGGACTAGCGGGAGCAATGAGCAGTTCTTC.

J is TRBJ2-7 and V is TRBV5-1, with TRBD2 matching 10 bases. This CDR3 region has 15 residues. The J segment lost 6 bases and the V segment lost 0 bases, leaving 6 bases of the junction unmatched. Germline V CDR1 and CDR2: SGHRS, YFSETQ. As DNA, the CDR3 is TGCGCCAGCAGCTTGGCGCTAGCGGGAGCTGGCGAGCAGTACTTC. Translation: CASSLALAGAGEQYF.

The chain joins TRBV7-2 to TRBJ2-5, with 10 bases matching TRBD1. The CDR3 runs 14 residues. The J segment lost 4 bases and the V segment lost 6 bases, leaving 5 bases of the junction unmatched. Germline V CDR1 and CDR2: SGHTA, FQGNSA. In DNA, the CDR3 is TGTGCCAGCAGTCTCGACAGGGGGCCAGAGACCCAGTACTTC. Translation gives CASSLDRGPETQYF.

This clonotype was counted between two and nine times. J is TRBJ2-1 and V is TRBV9; TRBD2 aligns across 11 bases. The V gene end was trimmed by 4 bases and the J gene end by 9 bases; junction bases not matched to a gene: 9. Germline CDR1 SGDLS, CDR2 YYNGEE. The CDR3 is made up of 15 amino acids. The CDR3 nucleotides are TGTGCCAGCAGCCCGCGACTAGCGGGGTATTTTGAGCAGTTCTTC. Its protein product is CASSPRLAGYFEQFF.

This clonotype occurred a few times. The J gene is TRBJ2-7, the V gene TRBV5-1; the D gene is possibly TRBD1 (6 bases). Between the trimmed V and J ends, which lost 0 bases and 3 bases, there was a span of 16 bases. This CDR3 is built from 16 residues. The germline V gene encodes CDR1 SGHRS and CDR2 YFSETQ. The CDR3 sequence: CASSLVVDSGYYEQYF. The CDR3 DNA sequence: TGCGCCAGCAGCTTGGTGGTGGACAGCGGTTACTACGAGCAGTACTTC. The variable domain in full, completed from reference TRBV5-1 and TRBJ2-7, reads KAGVTQTPRYLIKTRGQQVTLSCSPISGHRSVSWYQQTPGQGLQFLFEYFSETQRNKGNFPGRFSGRQFSNSRSEMNVSTLELGDSALYLCASSLVVDSGYYEQYFGPGTRLTVT.

The CDR3 DNA reads as TGTGCCAGCAGCTTAGAGGCATATGGGACATCCAATGGCTACACCTTC. Amino acids: CASSLEAYGTSNGYTF. This chain joins TRBV11-2 and TRBJ1-2; the D gene is possibly TRBD1 (6 bases). V lost 0 bases and J 6 bases, leaving 17 bases between the germline ends. The CDR3 covers 16 residues. Germline CDR1 is SGHAT and CDR2 is FQNNGV.

This chain uses TRBV5-1 with TRBJ2-7, with 9 bases lining up with TRBD1. CDR3 length: 14 amino acids. Germline lookup yields CDR1 SGHRS and CDR2 YFSETQ. The V segment lost 6 bases and the J segment 6 bases; nucleotides outside the gene matches: 10. The CDR3 is CASTLGTGGVEQYF. The DNA of the CDR3 is TGCGCCAGCACCCTGGGCACAGGGGGCGTCGAGCAGTACTTC.

The table lists this clonotype with a few counts. The gene calls are TRBV7-2 and TRBJ2-7, with D unresolved. The CDR3 runs to 13 residues. CDR1 is SGHTA and CDR2 is FQGNSA in the germline V gene. With 4 bases removed from V and 2 bases from J, the gap between germline ends came to 9 bases. The CDR3 here is CASSSRPAYEQYF. DNA for the CDR3: TGTGCCAGCAGCTCTCGGCCCGCCTACGAGCAGTACTTC.

This clonotype came up a few times. The V gene is TRBV7-3, the J gene TRBJ2-1, with D unresolved. The CDR3 is made up of 13 amino acids. The ends were cut back, 2 bases at V and 8 bases at J, with 10 bases in the middle. CDR1 is SGHTA, CDR2 FQGTGA, per germline. CDR3 DNA sequence: TGTGCCAGCAGCTTAGGGCCGCTGGATGAGCAGTTCTTC. It codes for CASSLGPLDEQFF.

This clonotype was recorded a few times. This chain joins TRBV6-5 and TRBJ2-1, with TRBD2 matching 7 bases. The germline CDR1 and CDR2 sequences are MNHEY and SVGAGI. The CDR3 contains 16 residues. V lost 6 bases, J lost 0 bases, and 8 bases stayed unmatched. The CDR3 DNA sequence: TGTGCCAGCAGGGCATCGGGAGGCACCTCCTACAATGAGCAGTTCTTC. This translates into CASRASGGTSYNEQFF.

This clonotype turned up a few times. V gene TRBV6-1 combines with J gene TRBJ1-2; 8 bases map to TRBD1. CDR3 size: 14 residues. Trimming cost V 6 bases and J 4 bases; bases outside gene matches: 7. Germline values: CDR1 MNHNS, CDR2 SASEGT. The CDR3 here is CASSHPDRGYGYTF. The CDR3 DNA sequence: TGTGCCAGCAGCCACCCCGACAGGGGCTATGGCTACACCTTC.

This clonotype was counted only a few times. The chain joins TRBV5-1 to TRBJ2-7, with 11 bases matching TRBD2. Germline V lookup: CDR1 SGHRS, CDR2 YFSETQ. The CDR3 has 14 residues. Trimming removed 0 bases from V and 6 bases from J; junction bases left unmatched: 2. The CDR3 nucleotides read TGCGCCAGCAGCTTGGAACTAGCGGGAGCCGAGCAGTACTTC. Its translation is CASSLELAGAEQYF.

The sample holds a few counts of this clonotype. The gene calls are TRBV20-1 and TRBJ2-7; D unresolved. The germline CDR1 and CDR2 sequences are DFQATT and SNEGSKA (reference sequence). The CDR3 runs 13 residues. Trimming took off 4 bases at V and 0 bases at J, with 10 bases between the two ends. The CDR3 DNA reads as TGCAGTGCTAATTCACCGAGCTCCTACGAGCAGTACTTC. The encoded protein is CSANSPSSYEQYF.